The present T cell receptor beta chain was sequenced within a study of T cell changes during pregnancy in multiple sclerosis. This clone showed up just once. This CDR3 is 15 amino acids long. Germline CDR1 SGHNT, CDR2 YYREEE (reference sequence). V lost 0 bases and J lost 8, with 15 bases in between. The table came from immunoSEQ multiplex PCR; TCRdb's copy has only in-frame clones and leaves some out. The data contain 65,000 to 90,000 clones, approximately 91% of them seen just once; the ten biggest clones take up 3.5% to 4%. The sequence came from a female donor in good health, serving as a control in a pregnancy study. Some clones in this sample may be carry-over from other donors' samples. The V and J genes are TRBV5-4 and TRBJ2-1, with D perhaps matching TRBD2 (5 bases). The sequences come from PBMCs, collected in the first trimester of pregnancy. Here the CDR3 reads CASSLEVRESDEQFF. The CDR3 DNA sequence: TGTGCCAGCAGCTTGGAGGTCCGGGAAAGCGATGAGCAGTTCTTC.